These 10 T cell receptor beta chains came from one sample sequenced in a study of molecular identifiers for immune sequencing clone quantification. TCRdb passed the PCR reads through MiXCR, listing each CDR3 protein once. This table has approximately 550,000 distinct CDR3 sequences, around 23% appearing once. The sequenced sample was naive CD8+ T cells from blood, with Jurkat cell RNA spiked in. Documented subset: FACS-sorted CD8+CD4-CCR7+CD45RA+ naive T cells. The receptors derive from a human donor in good health. Some libraries in this study had Jurkat cell RNA spiked in.

Comment on this clonotype: A much larger clone lies one base from this, so it may be a read error. The chain recombines TRBV12-3 or TRBV12-4 with TRBJ2-5, with 7 bases fitting TRBD1. The length of the CDR3 is 16 residues. The CDR3 bases are TGTGCCAGCAGTTTCCCAGGGGGAGCTCGTCAAGAGACCCGGTACTTC. Translated, it gives CASSFPGGARQETRYF.

This clonotype came up many times. This chain uses TRBV30 with TRBJ2-5; D is undetermined. V gave up 0 bases and J gave up 0 bases, with 14 bases separating them. The V gene's germline CDR1 is GTSNPN and CDR2 SVGIG (reference sequence). The CDR3 contains 16 residues. The chain's CDR3 is CAWSVGVSVYQETQYF. CDR3 DNA sequence: TGTGCCTGGAGTGTAGGCGTCAGCGTGTACCAAGAGACCCAGTACTTC. Based on the CDR3 plus reference TRBV30 and TRBJ2-5, the full variable domain is SQTIHQWPATLVQPVGSPLSLECTVEGTSNPNLYWYRQAAGRGLQLLFYSVGIGQISSEVPQNLSASRPQDRQFILSSKKLLLSDSGFYLCAWSVGVSVYQETQYFGPGTRLLVL.

The chain combines TRBV4-1 with TRBJ2-7, with D tentatively TRBD2 (5 bases). There are 15 residues in the CDR3. Germline V gene sequence: CDR1 MGHRA, CDR2 YSYEKL. V was clipped by 0 bases and J by 2 bases, with 11 bases between them. CDR3 sequence: CASSQERADPYEQYF. CDR3 bases: TGCGCCAGCAGCCAAGAGAGGGCAGACCCCTACGAGCAGTACTTC.

V usage is TRBV6-5 and J usage is TRBJ2-7; 9 positions agree with TRBD2. The V gene's germline CDR1 is MNHEY and CDR2 SVGAGI. J was trimmed by 5 bases and V by 2 bases; bases with no gene match: 4. The CDR3 has 14 amino acids. In DNA, the CDR3 is TGTGCCAGCAGTTACGAACTAGCGGGCAACGAGCAGTACTTC. It is translated as CASSYELAGNEQYF.

Ten or more counts support this clonotype. The gene calls are TRBV7-3 and TRBJ2-3, with D uncertain. V lost 1 base and J lost 0, with 11 bases in between. The CDR3 consists of 16 residues. Per the germline V gene, CDR1 is SGHTA and CDR2 is FQGTGA. The CDR3 here is CASSLIPGASTDTQYF. Here the CDR3 DNA reads TGTGCCAGCAGCTTAATACCGGGTGCTAGCACAGATACGCAGTATTTT.

J is TRBJ1-1 and V is TRBV6-5, with 10 bases fitting TRBD1. The CDR3 is 17 residues long. J gave up 1 base and V 0 bases, and 5 bases lay outside the gene matches. From germline, CDR1 is MNHEY and CDR2 SVGAGI. The CDR3 reads CASSYSMTGGPNTEAFF. CDR3 DNA: TGTGCCAGCAGTTACTCGATGACAGGGGGCCCGAACACTGAAGCTTTCTTT.

This clonotype has just a few counts. The genes are TRBV29-1 and TRBJ1-1, with D tentatively TRBD1 (5 bases). The CDR3 length is 14 residues. V lost 4 bases and J 5 bases, leaving 17 bases between the germline ends. Per germline, CDR1 SQVTM and CDR2 ANQGSEA. CDR3 DNA sequence: TGCAGCGTTGGGGTTTTGGGGGGATGGACTGAAGCTTTCTTT. Translating gives CSVGVLGGWTEAFF. Full variable domain (rest looked up from reference TRBV29-1 and TRBJ1-1): SAVISQKPSRDICQRGTSLTIQCQVDSQVTMMFWYRQQPGQSLTLIATANQGSEATYESGFVIDKFPISRPNLTFSTLTVSNMSPEDSSIYLCSVGVLGGWTEAFFGQGTRLTVV.

Worth noting for this clonotype: Since no conserved phenylalanine or tryptophan closes the CDR3, a read error is the likely cause. The chain carries TRBV11-2 and TRBJ2-7, with unresolved D. Per germline, CDR1 SGHAT and CDR2 FQNNGV. V was cut by 5 bases and J by 1 base, with 3 bases left in between. There are 11 residues in the CDR3. The CDR3 sequence: CASSISYEQYS. In nucleotides, the CDR3 is TGTGCCAGCAGCATATCCTACGAGCAGTACTCC.

A few counts support this clonotype. The gene calls are TRBV7-3 and TRBJ2-3; D gene ambiguous. The CDR3 covers 15 residues. Germline V lookup: CDR1 SGHTA, CDR2 FQGTGA. Trimming cost V 5 bases and J 3 bases, with 15 bases left between them. The CDR3 nucleotides are TGTGCCAGCAGCGTAGACCCGGTCCCAACAGATACGCAGTATTTT. This encodes CASSVDPVPTDTQYF.

This clonotype was detected ten times or more. This chain joins TRBV24-1 and TRBJ2-2; D is undetermined. Germline lookup yields CDR1 KGHDR and CDR2 SFDVKD. This CDR3 region has 13 residues. With 3 bases removed from V and 6 bases from J, the gap between germline ends came to 7 bases. This chain's CDR3 is CATSDRLAGELFF. DNA of the CDR3: TGTGCCACCAGTGATCGATTGGCCGGGGAGCTGTTTTTT.